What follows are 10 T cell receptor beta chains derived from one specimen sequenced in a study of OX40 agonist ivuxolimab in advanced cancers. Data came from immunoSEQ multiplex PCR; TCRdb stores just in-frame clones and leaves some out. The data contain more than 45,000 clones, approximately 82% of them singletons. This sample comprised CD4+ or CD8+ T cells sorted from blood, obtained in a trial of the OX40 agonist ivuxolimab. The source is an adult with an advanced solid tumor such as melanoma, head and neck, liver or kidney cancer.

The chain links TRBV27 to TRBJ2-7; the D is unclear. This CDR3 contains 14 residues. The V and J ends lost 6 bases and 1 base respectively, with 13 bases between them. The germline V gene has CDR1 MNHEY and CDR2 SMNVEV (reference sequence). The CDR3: CASRGGRRSYEQYF. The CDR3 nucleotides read TGTGCCAGCAGAGGTGGGCGACGGTCCTACGAGCAGTACTTC.

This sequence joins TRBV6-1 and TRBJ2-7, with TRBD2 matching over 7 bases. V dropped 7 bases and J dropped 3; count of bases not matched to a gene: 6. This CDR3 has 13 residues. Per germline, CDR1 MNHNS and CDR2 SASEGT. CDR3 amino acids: CASIRGGLYEQYF. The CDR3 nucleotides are TGTGCCAGCATACGCGGGGGACTCTACGAGCAGTACTTC.

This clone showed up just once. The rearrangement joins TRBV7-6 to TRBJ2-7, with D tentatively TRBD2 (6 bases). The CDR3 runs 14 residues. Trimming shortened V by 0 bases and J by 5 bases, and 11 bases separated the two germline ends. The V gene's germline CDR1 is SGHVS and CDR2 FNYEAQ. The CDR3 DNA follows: TGTGCCAGCAGCTTAGCTCGGACTACCCACGAGCAGTACTTC. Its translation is CASSLARTTHEQYF. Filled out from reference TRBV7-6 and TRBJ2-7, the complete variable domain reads GAGVSQSPRYKVTKRGQDVALRCDPISGHVSLYWYRQALGQGPEFLTYFNYEAQQDKSGLPNDRFSAERPEGSISTLTIQRTEQRDSAMYRCASSLARTTHEQYFGPGTRLTVT.

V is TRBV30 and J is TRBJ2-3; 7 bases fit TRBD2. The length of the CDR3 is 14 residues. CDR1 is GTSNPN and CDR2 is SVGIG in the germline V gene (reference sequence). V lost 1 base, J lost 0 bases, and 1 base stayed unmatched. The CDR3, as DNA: TGTGCCTGGAGTGGACTAGCCAGCACAGATACGCAGTATTTT. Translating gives CAWSGLASTDTQYF.

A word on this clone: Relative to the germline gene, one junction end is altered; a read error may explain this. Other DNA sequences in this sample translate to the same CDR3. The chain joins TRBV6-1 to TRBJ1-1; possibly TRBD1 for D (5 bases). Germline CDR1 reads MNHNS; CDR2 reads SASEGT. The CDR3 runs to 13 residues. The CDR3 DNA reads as TGTGCCAGCAGTCTCGGGGGTGGAACTGAAGCCTTCTTT. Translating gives CASSLGGGTEAFF.

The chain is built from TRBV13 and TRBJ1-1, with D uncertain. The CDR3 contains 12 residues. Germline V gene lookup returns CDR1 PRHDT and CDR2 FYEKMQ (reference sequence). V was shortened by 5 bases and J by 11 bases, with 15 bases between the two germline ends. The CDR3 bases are TGTGCCAGCAGCCCGTACAGCCGGGAGGCTTTCTTT. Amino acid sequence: CASSPYSREAFF.

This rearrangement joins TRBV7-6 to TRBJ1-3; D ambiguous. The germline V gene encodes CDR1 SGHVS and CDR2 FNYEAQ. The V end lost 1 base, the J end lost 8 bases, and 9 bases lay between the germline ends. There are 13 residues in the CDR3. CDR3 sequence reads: CASSLGLGDTIYF. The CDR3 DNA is TGTGCCAGCAGCTTAGGGTTAGGAGACACCATATATTTT.

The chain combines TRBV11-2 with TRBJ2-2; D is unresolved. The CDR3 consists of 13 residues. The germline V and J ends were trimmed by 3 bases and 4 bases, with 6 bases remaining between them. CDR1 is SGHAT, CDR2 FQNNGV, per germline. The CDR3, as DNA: TGTGCCAGCAGCTTGCACTTCACCGGGGAGCTGTTTTTT. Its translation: CASSLHFTGELFF.

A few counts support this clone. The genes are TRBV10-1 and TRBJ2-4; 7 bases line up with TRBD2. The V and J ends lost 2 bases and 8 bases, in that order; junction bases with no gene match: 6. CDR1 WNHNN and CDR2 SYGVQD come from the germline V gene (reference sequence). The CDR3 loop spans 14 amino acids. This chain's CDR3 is CASSEEVGRDIQYF. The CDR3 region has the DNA TGCGCCAGCAGTGAGGAGGTAGGGAGGGACATTCAGTACTTC.

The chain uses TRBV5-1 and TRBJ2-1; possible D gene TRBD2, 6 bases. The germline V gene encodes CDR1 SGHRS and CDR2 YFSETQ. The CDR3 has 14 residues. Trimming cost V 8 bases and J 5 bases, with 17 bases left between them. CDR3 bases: TGCGCCAGTTCGGAGGGACCCGCCAACAATGAGCAGTTCTTC. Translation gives CASSEGPANNEQFF.